This is a list of T cell receptor beta chains from one sample in a study of shared clonotypes between healthy human individuals. Clones were read by immunoSEQ multiplex PCR, and TCRdb kept only the in-frame ones, dropping some. The sample shows around 1.9 million clones, roughly 91% of them seen only once. The sequenced sample was naive CD8+ T cells from PBMCs. The receptor source for this set is a man younger than 35 in good health. Some clones in this sample may be carry-over from other donors' samples. The CDR3 runs from the conserved cysteine through the conserved F or W. D genes are given only for firm matches. Clone size is shown for a subset of rows, as once, few, many or a class of expanded clone.

>16|TRBJ2-1|.|TRBV9|.
TGTGCCAGCAGCCCCGCGGGGTCCCAATTGGCATCAGTGCAGTTCTTC
CASSPAGSQLASVQFF
>16|TRBJ1-5|.|TRBV7-8|.
TGTGCCAGCAGCCTTCGTGAGACTTATAGCAATCAGCCCCAGCATTTT
CASSLRETYSNQPQHF
>13|TRBJ1-5|.|TRBV27|.
TGTGCCAGCAGTTTATCTGTCAATCAGCCCCAGCATTTT
CASSLSVNQPQHF
>15|TRBJ2-7|.|TRBV9|TRBD1
TGTGCCAGCAGCGTCGGACAGGCTCAAACCTACGAGCAGTACTTC
CASSVGQAQTYEQYF
>19|TRBJ2-3|once|TRBV7-2|TRBD2
TGTGCCAGCAGCCGGACTAGCCTCTCCCCCCCCACAAGCACAGATACGCAGTATTTT
CASSRTSLSPPTSTDTQYF
>14|TRBJ1-2|.|TRBV5-6|TRBD1
TGTGCCAGCAGCTTGGGGGCGACAGGGGAAGGCTACACCTTC
CASSLGATGEGYTF
>15|TRBJ2-1|.|TRBV27|TRBD2
TGTGCCAGCAGTTTGTCAGAGCGGGGACACAATGAGCAGTTCTTC
CASSLSERGHNEQFF
>16|TRBJ1-5|.|TRBV19|.
TGTGCCAGTAGTCCCCAACAGGGATATAGCAATCAGCCCCAGCATTTT
CASSPQQGYSNQPQHF
>15|TRBJ2-1|.|TRBV5-6|TRBD2
TGTGCCAGCAGCTTGGGCGGCGGGAGCTACAATGAGCAGTTCTTC
CASSLGGGSYNEQFF
>14|TRBJ1-1|few|TRBV7-9|.
TGTGCCAGCAGCTTCAGGGACCTCGATACTGAAGCTTTCTTT
CASSFRDLDTEAFF
>16|TRBJ1-1|.|TRBV14|.
TGTGCCAGCAGCCCAGACCGCCTAACAGCGAACACTGAAGCTTTCTTT
CASSPDRLTANTEAFF
>15|TRBJ2-1|.|TRBV4-1|TRBD1
TGCGCCAGCAGCGAGGGACAGGGGGCGCAGAATGAGCAGTTCTTC
CASSEGQGAQNEQFF
>14|TRBJ1-1|.|TRBV25-1|.
TGTGCCAGCAGAGTGGGGGGCTTGAACACTGAAGCTTTCTTT
CASRVGGLNTEAFF
>14|TRBJ2-3|.|TRBV9|.
TGTGCCAGCAGCGCCGGAGATTCGGCAGATACGCAGTATTTT
CASSAGDSADTQYF
>16|TRBJ2-1|.|TRBV7-9|TRBD1
TGTGCCAGCAGCTTAGCGGTTTACAGGGGGAATTTTGAGCAGTTCTTC
CASSLAVYRGNFEQFF
>10|TRBJ1-1|.|TRBV2|.
TGTGCCAGCAGTGGTAGGGAAGCTTTCTTT
CASSGREAFF
>13|TRBJ2-7|.|TRBV5-8|TRBD2
TGTGCCAGCAGCTTGGTACTAGCGAGGGAGCAGTACTTC
CASSLVLAREQYF
>12|TRBJ2-7|.|TRBV28|.
TGTGCCAGCAGTTTTAGCAGGTTAGAGCAGTACTTC
CASSFSRLEQYF
>13|TRBJ2-3|.|TRBV11-2|TRBD1
TGTGCCAGCAGCCCTACAGGGGGTGATACGCAGTATTTT
CASSPTGGDTQYF
>14|TRBJ2-5|.|TRBV11-2|.
TGTGCCAGCAGCTTACTCAACCCCCAGGGGACCCAGTACTTC
CASSLLNPQGTQYF
>16|TRBJ2-7|.|TRBV10-2|TRBD2
TGCGCCAGCAGTGATCAAGCGGGAACTACTCCCTACGAGCAGTACTTC
CASSDQAGTTPYEQYF
>19|TRBJ2-7|.|TRBV7-9|.
TGTGCCAGCAGCTCCCAGGGGTCCGACCTCTATCCCCAGAACTACGAGCAGTACTTC
CASSSQGSDLYPQNYEQYF
>16|TRBJ2-1|.|TRBV7-3|TRBD2
TGTGCCAGCAGCTTGGGGGGGACTCCCCCCGTCGATGAGCAGTTCTTC
CASSLGGTPPVDEQFF
>14|TRBJ1-5|few|TRBV2|.
TGTGCCAGCAGAGGGGTTTATAGCAATCAGCCCCAGCATTTT
CASRGVYSNQPQHF
>15|TRBJ2-7|.|TRBV7-9|.
TGTGCCAGCAGCTTAGGCCAGGGCCTCGGGGACGAGCAGTACTTC
CASSLGQGLGDEQYF
>15|TRBJ2-1|.|TRBV11-2|TRBD2
TGTGCCAGCAGCGAGACTAGCGGCCCCTACAATGAGCAGTTCTTC
CASSETSGPYNEQFF
>12|TRBJ2-3|.|TRBV7-2|TRBD1
TGTGCCAGCAGCCGATGGCGGACAGGGGTGTATTTT
CASSRWRTGVYF
>15|TRBJ2-2|.|TRBV15|.
TGTGCCACCAGCAGAGGGGATACCATCACCGGGGAGCTGTTTTTT
CATSRGDTITGELFF
>18|TRBJ2-5|.|TRBV27|TRBD1
TGTGCCAGCAGTTTATACCCGGGACAGGGATTCTCGAGAGAGACCCAGTACTTC
CASSLYPGQGFSRETQYF
>14|TRBJ2-7|.|TRBV6-1|TRBD2
TGTGCCAGCAAACCTAGCGGGTCTTTTTACGAGCAGTACTTC
CASKPSGSFYEQYF
>13|TRBJ1-1|.|TRBV5-4|.
TGTGCCAGCAGCTTGAAGGGGTACACTGAAGCTTTCTTT
CASSLKGYTEAFF
>15|TRBJ2-7|.|TRBV19|.
TGTGCCAGTAGTTCCTCCGGGACTCTAATCTACGAGCAGTACTTC
CASSSSGTLIYEQYF
>15|TRBJ2-3|.|TRBV29-1|TRBD2
TGCAGCGTTGACCCTAGCGGGGGTAGCACAGATACGCAGTATTTT
CSVDPSGGSTDTQYF
>13|TRBJ2-1|.|TRBV27|.
TGTGCCAGCAGGGGAGATCCCTACAATGAGCAGTTCTTC
CASRGDPYNEQFF
>14|TRBJ2-3|.|TRBV29-1|.
TGCAGCGTTGACAGGTCCCATAGCACAGATACGCAGTATTTT
CSVDRSHSTDTQYF
>13|TRBJ2-7|.|TRBV7-9|TRBD1
TGTGCCAGCAAGACGGGACAGCCAGACGAGCAGTACTTC
CASKTGQPDEQYF
>14|TRBJ2-2|.|TRBV28|TRBD2
TGTGCCAGCAGTCGGGACTATCACACCGGGGAGCTGTTTTTT
CASSRDYHTGELFF
>15|TRBJ2-7|.|TRBV14|TRBD1
TGTGCCAGCAGCCACTCCGACAGGGGAGTCTACGAGCAGTACTTC
CASSHSDRGVYEQYF
>14|TRBJ2-7|once|TRBV29-1|.
TGCAGCGTTGAAGATCTTGGCAGCGGCTACGAGCAGTACTTC
CSVEDLGSGYEQYF